Below, one T cell receptor (beta chain) is given with its context. These data are taken from a study of PD-1 blockade in mismatch repair-deficient tumors. Across the study: Patients had over ten mismatch repair-deficient cancer types and were previously treated and progressing.

Germline-derived CDR1 and CDR2 are GTSNPN and SVGIG (reference sequence). The CDR3 has 13 residues. Trimming shortened V by 5 bases and J by 2 bases, and 13 bases separated the two germline ends. Sequenced by immunoSEQ multiplex PCR; TCRdb stores in-frame clones only, minus some. The sample carries about 68,000 clones, more than 75% recorded once. This clonotype was obtained from an adult with mismatch repair-deficient cancer. Sequences were derived from peripheral blood, sampled 2 weeks after starting pembrolizumab. This rearrangement joins TRBV30 to TRBJ2-7; D uncertain. In DNA, the CDR3 is TGTGCCTGGTTCAATAGTGATACCTACGAGCAGTACTTC. This translates into CAWFNSDTYEQYF.